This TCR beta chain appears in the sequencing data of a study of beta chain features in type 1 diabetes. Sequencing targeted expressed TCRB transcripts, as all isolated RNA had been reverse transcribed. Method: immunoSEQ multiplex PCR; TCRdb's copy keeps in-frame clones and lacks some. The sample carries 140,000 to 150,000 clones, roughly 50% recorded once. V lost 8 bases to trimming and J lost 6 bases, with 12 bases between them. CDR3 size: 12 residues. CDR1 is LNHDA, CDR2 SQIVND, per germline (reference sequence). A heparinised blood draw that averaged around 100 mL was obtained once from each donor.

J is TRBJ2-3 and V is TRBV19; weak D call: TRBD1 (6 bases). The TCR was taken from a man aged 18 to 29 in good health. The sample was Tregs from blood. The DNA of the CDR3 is TGTGCCAGTGGACACAGGGCGGATACGCAGTATTTT. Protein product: CASGHRADTQYF.